The next 18 T cell receptor beta chains were all read from a single sample in a study of blood T cell repertoires in COVID-19. Sequencing was performed with immunoSEQ multiplex PCR; in TCRdb, only in-frame clones are kept and a portion is missing. The sample includes 200,000 to 300,000 clones, around 88% seen only once; the top ten take 2% to 2.5%. Sequenced: PBMCs or T cells enriched from blood (not recorded which). The receptors come from a woman aged 45-60 years who had recovered from COVID-19.

V and J are TRBV6-2 or TRBV6-3 and TRBJ2-2, with 11 positions matching TRBD2. Germline CDR1 is MNHEY and CDR2 is SVGEGT. The V gene end was trimmed by 5 bases and the J gene end by 4 bases; junction bases not matched to a gene: 15. The CDR3 consists of 19 residues. CDR3 bases: TGTGCCAGCAGTACATCCGGGTTAGCGGGAGGGCCGCGCACCGGGGAGCTGTTTTTT. Protein sequence: CASSTSGLAGGPRTGELFF.

The chain couples TRBV5-1 to TRBJ2-2; TRBD1 might be the D (5 bases). Deletions cut 3 bases from V and 0 bases from J, with 15 bases between. The CDR3 runs 17 residues. Germline V gene sequence: CDR1 SGHRS, CDR2 YFSETQ. The CDR3 region has the DNA TGCGCCAGCAGCTGGTCAGTGACAGACGCGAACACCGGGGAGCTGTTTTTT. This translates into CASSWSVTDANTGELFF.

This clone has a handful of counts. The rearrangement joins TRBV5-1 to TRBJ2-2; the D is unclear. Per germline, CDR1 SGHRS and CDR2 YFSETQ. V gave up 0 bases and J gave up 1 base, with 7 bases separating them. The CDR3 consists of 15 residues. The CDR3 loop is CASSLDLRNTGELFF. CDR3 DNA sequence: TGCGCCAGCAGCTTGGACCTCAGGAACACCGGGGAGCTGTTTTTT.

This clone was detected once. The CDR3 coding sequence is TGTGCCAGCAGCAAAGGGGAGGAGGACAGGGCCCCCTACAATGAGCAGTTCTTC. Translation: CASSKGEEDRAPYNEQFF. The genes are TRBV21-1 and TRBJ2-1; the table's D call TRBD1 went unverified against the DNA. TRBV21-1 is annotated as a pseudogene. CDR3 length: 18 residues.

The V and J genes are TRBV13 and TRBJ2-1, with 9 bases matching TRBD2. The J segment lost 8 bases and the V segment lost 3 bases, leaving 2 bases of the junction unmatched. CDR3 length: 13 residues. CDR1 PRHDT and CDR2 FYEKMQ come from the germline V gene (reference sequence). Here the CDR3 DNA reads TGTGCCAGCAGCTTGCGGGGGGGAGATGAGCAGTTCTTC. This codes for CASSLRGGDEQFF. Variable domain in full (rest from reference TRBV13 and TRBJ2-1): AAGVIQSPRHLIKEKRETATLKCYPIPRHDTVYWYQQGPGQDPQFLISFYEKMQSDKGSIPDRFSAQQFSDYHSELNMSSLELGDSALYFCASSLRGGDEQFFGPGTRLTVL.

V is TRBV20-1 and J is TRBJ1-2; D is undetermined. Per germline, CDR1 DFQATT and CDR2 SNEGSKA (reference sequence). Trimming removed 3 bases from V and 0 bases from J, with 23 bases in between. The CDR3 is 18 amino acids. Here the CDR3 reads CSASAELGSHKANYGYTF. CDR3 DNA: TGCAGTGCTAGTGCTGAGTTAGGGAGCCATAAAGCTAACTATGGCTACACCTTC.

This clone was recorded once. This rearrangement joins TRBV18 to TRBJ2-1; possibly TRBD1 for D (6 bases). Trimming removed 5 bases at V and 2 bases at J, with 13 bases between. In germline, CDR1 is KGHSH, CDR2 LQKENI. The CDR3 extends over 15 amino acids. CDR3 sequence: CASSTSGTTYNEQFF. CDR3 coding DNA: TGTGCCAGCTCAACATCCGGGACAACCTACAATGAGCAGTTCTTC.

The chain joins TRBV30 to TRBJ1-2, with TRBD1 as a possible D gene (6 bases). The V end lost 6 bases, the J end lost 2 bases, and 16 bases lay between the germline ends. Germline V gene data show CDR1 as GTSNPN and CDR2 as SVGIG (reference sequence). The CDR3 covers 14 residues. This chain's CDR3 is CACTGWGSNYGYTF. The CDR3 region has the DNA TGTGCCTGCACAGGGTGGGGGAGCAACTATGGCTACACCTTC.

The chain links TRBV4-3 to TRBJ2-2; 11 bases match TRBD2. Germline values: CDR1 LGHNA, CDR2 YSLEER. J lost 5 bases, V lost 0 bases, and 2 bases had no gene match. The CDR3 covers 16 residues. CDR3 amino acids: CASSQEASGRTGELFF. The CDR3 nucleotides are TGCGCCAGCAGCCAAGAGGCTAGCGGGAGGACCGGGGAGCTGTTTTTT.

This clone was observed once. The chain has TRBV18 and TRBJ2-7; no reliable D call. Between the trimmed V and J ends, which lost 1 base and 2 bases, there was a span of 15 bases. The CDR3 is made up of 16 amino acids. From germline, CDR1 is KGHSH and CDR2 LQKENI. CDR3 region: CASSPRSGTRAYEQYF. The CDR3 coding sequence is TGTGCCAGCTCACCACGTTCAGGCACGAGAGCCTACGAGCAGTACTTC.

The genes are TRBV4-1 and TRBJ2-3, with 8 bases matching TRBD2. The CDR3 sequence is 17 residues long. The V segment lost 2 bases and the J segment 4 bases; nucleotides outside the gene matches: 11. The germline V gene encodes CDR1 MGHRA and CDR2 YSYEKL. The CDR3 sequence: CASSQSRTAGEADTQYF. The DNA of the CDR3 is TGCGCCAGCAGCCAAAGTCGTACAGCGGGAGAAGCAGATACGCAGTATTTT.

On this clone itself: Because the CDR3's place on the DNA is in doubt, the DNA is left out and the CDR3 is given as listed by TCRdb. This chain links TRBV28 with TRBJ2-5; TRBD2, as called in the table, went unchecked against the DNA. The CDR3 length equals 14 residues, ends included. The germline V gene encodes CDR1 MDHEN and CDR2 SYDVKM. The CDR3 is CASSLGGFLETQYF.

The V and J genes are TRBV4-3 and TRBJ1-5, with TRBD1 matching 9 bases. Trimming removed 4 bases from V and 6 bases from J; junction bases left unmatched: 7. The CDR3 runs to 15 residues. The germline CDR1 and CDR2 sequences are LGHNA and YSLEER. The chain's CDR3 is CASSPGTGIFQPQHF. In DNA form, the CDR3 reads TGCGCCAGCAGCCCCGGGACAGGGATTTTTCAGCCCCAGCATTTT.

The V call is TRBV18, the J call TRBJ2-5; a possible D gene is TRBD2 (5 bases). The CDR3 is made up of 14 amino acids. Germline-derived CDR1 and CDR2 are KGHSH and LQKENI. Trimming shortened V by 3 bases and J by 2 bases, and 10 bases separated the two germline ends. This chain's CDR3 is CASSPRTLQETQYF. The CDR3 DNA follows: TGTGCCAGCTCACCGAGGACTCTTCAAGAGACCCAGTACTTC.

This clone occurred once. V and J are TRBV7-9 and TRBJ1-6, with no clear D. The V end lost 4 bases, the J end lost 14 bases, and 12 bases lay between the germline ends. The CDR3 extends over 12 amino acids. Germline CDR1 is SEHNR and CDR2 is FQNEAQ (reference sequence). CDR3 sequence (DNA): TGTGCCAGCAGCTCCACAAGCGGAGCCCTCCACTTT. Protein: CASSSTSGALHF.

This clone has only a few counts. V usage is TRBV18 and J usage is TRBJ1-5, with 7 bases lining up with TRBD1. V lost 4 bases to trimming and J lost 6 bases; unmatched junction nucleotides: 6. The CDR3 runs 14 residues. Per germline, CDR1 KGHSH and CDR2 LQKENI. This CDR3 is CASSRQGVGQPQHF. CDR3 nucleotides: TGTGCCAGCTCACGACAGGGAGTGGGTCAGCCCCAGCATTTT.

The chain recombines TRBV5-1 with TRBJ1-2; D unresolved. The CDR3 spans 14 residues. The germline V gene encodes CDR1 SGHRS and CDR2 YFSETQ. The germline V and J ends were trimmed by 0 bases and 8 bases, with 14 bases remaining between them. As DNA, the CDR3 is TGCGCCAGCAGCTTGGGACACTTGGGCAAGGGCTACACCTTC. As protein: CASSLGHLGKGYTF.

This sequence joins TRBV6-5 and TRBJ2-7; TRBD1 matches 8 bases. V dropped 6 bases and J dropped 3; count of bases not matched to a gene: 4. The CDR3 covers 13 residues. Germline V gives CDR1 MNHEY, CDR2 SVGAGI. The CDR3 nucleotides are TGTGCCAGCAGCCAGGGGGCGGGCTACGAGCAGTACTTC. Encoded protein: CASSQGAGYEQYF.